Following are 6 T cell receptor beta chains from one sample sequenced in a study of post-analysis software for immune sequencing data. The authors incorporated unique molecular identifiers into the TCR beta cDNA libraries. MiXCR, applied by TCRdb to the PCR reads, yields one record per CDR3 protein. The sample contains around 200,000 distinct CDR3 sequences, roughly 28% of which appear only once. Their antigens are not known. Overall study results and limits: Patients used five TRBV segments, including TRBV5-6, TRBV5-1 and TRBV20-1, more often than controls.

The material sequenced was blood. The receptor set was obtained from a girl younger than 18 with multiple sclerosis.

This chain connects TRBV5-1 to TRBJ2-3; 8 nucleotides match TRBD2. This CDR3 region has 14 residues. The V gene's germline CDR1 is SGHRS and CDR2 YFSETQ. V trimming: 5 bases; J trimming: 6 bases; junction bases outside the gene matches: 8. CDR3 sequence (DNA): TGCGCCAGCAGTAGCGGGGTATTGGGGGATACGCAGTATTTT. This translates into CASSSGVLGDTQYF.

With respect to this clonotype: This clone may be a read error of a much larger clone one base away. The V gene is TRBV14, the J gene TRBJ2-7, with D perhaps given as TRBD1 or TRBD2 (5 bases each). The CDR3 sequence is 13 residues long. The V gene's germline CDR1 is SGHDN and CDR2 FVKESK. The V and J ends lost 8 bases and 2 bases respectively, with 13 bases between them. The CDR3 sequence is CASGPGPPYEQYF. DNA for the CDR3: TGTGCCAGCGGCCCGGGACCCCCCTACGAGCAGTACTTC.

Points on this clonotype: This may stem from a read error, because a much larger clone lies one nucleotide away. The chain couples TRBV5-1 to TRBJ2-7; the D gene is possibly TRBD2 (5 bases). The CDR3 length is 14 residues. Trimming shortened V by 7 bases and J by 2 bases, and 16 bases separated the two germline ends. Germline CDR1 reads SGHRS; CDR2 reads YFSETQ. CDR3 residues: CASSTNGVAYEQYF. In DNA form, the CDR3 reads TGCGCCAGCTCCACTAACGGGGTCGCCTACGAGCAGTACTTC.

CDR3 loop: CASSTGRLNTEAFF. The DNA of the CDR3 is TGCGCCAGCAGCACGGGACGTCTGAACACTGAAGCTTTCTTT. This chain links TRBV5-1 with TRBJ1-1; maybe TRBD1 (5 bases). The germline CDR1 and CDR2 sequences are SGHRS and YFSETQ. The CDR3 has 14 amino acids. Trimming took off 4 bases at V and 0 bases at J, with 10 bases between the two ends. Full variable domain (remainder filled in from reference TRBV5-1 and TRBJ1-1): KAGVTQTPRYLIKTRGQQVTLSCSPISGHRSVSWYQQTPGQGLQFLFEYFSETQRNKGNFPGRFSGRQFSNSRSEMNVSTLELGDSALYLCASSTGRLNTEAFFGQGTRLTVV.

Details on this clonotype: A read error may be the cause here, since a much bigger clone is one base away. This rearrangement joins TRBV5-7 to TRBJ2-5; 8 bases align to TRBD2. TRBV5-7 is reported as an ORF; its role is uncertain. This CDR3 comprises 15 residues. Unmatched junction bases numbered 12, after V lost 0 bases and J lost 11 bases. Here the CDR3 DNA reads TGTGCCAGCAGCTTGGCCGGGAGGGTTCTGGGTGAGCAGTACTTC. It yields the protein CASSLAGRVLGEQYF.

V and J are TRBV5-1 and TRBJ2-1, with a possible D match to TRBD2 (6 bases). V lost 4 bases, J lost 0 bases, and 17 bases lay in between. This CDR3 has 17 residues. Germline lookup yields CDR1 SGHRS and CDR2 YFSETQ. CDR3 DNA sequence: TGCGCCAGCAGCCTTCCCGCCCTAGCGCGCTCCTACAATGAGCAGTTCTTC. This encodes CASSLPALARSYNEQFF. The complete variable domain, with remaining parts taken from reference TRBV5-1 and TRBJ2-1, reads KAGVTQTPRYLIKTRGQQVTLSCSPISGHRSVSWYQQTPGQGLQFLFEYFSETQRNKGNFPGRFSGRQFSNSRSEMNVSTLELGDSALYLCASSLPALARSYNEQFFGPGTRLTVL.